A selection of T cell receptor beta chains follows, all from one sample in a study of shared clonotypes between healthy human individuals. Data came from immunoSEQ multiplex PCR; TCRdb stores just in-frame clones and leaves some out. The sample shows 550,000 to 800,000 clones, about 90% of them seen only once. Sequencing was done on a sample of memory CD8+ T cells from PBMCs. The origin of the receptors is a man between 18 and 29 years old in good health. Some clones in this sample may be carry-over from other donors' samples. The CDR3 runs from the conserved cysteine through the conserved F or W. The D gene is left open where the match is weak. Clone size is given for some rows only: seen once, a few or many times, or a class if the clone is expanded.

V	size	J	D	CDR3	DNA
TRBV2	NA	TRBJ1-2	NA	CASRGPRDAANYGYTF	TGTGCCAGCAGGGGGCCCCGGGACGCTGCTAACTATGGCTACACCTTC
TRBV10-3	once	TRBJ1-5	TRBD1	CAISESGDRNQPQHF	TGTGCCATCAGTGAGTCAGGGGACAGGAATCAGCCCCAGCATTTT
TRBV5-1	NA	TRBJ2-3	TRBD2	CASSRQRERTDTQYF	TGCGCCAGCAGCCGCCAGCGGGAGCGCACAGATACGCAGTATTTT
TRBV7-9	NA	TRBJ2-6	NA	CASRFGSGAGANVLTF	TGTGCCAGCAGATTCGGGTCAGGGGCTGGGGCCAACGTCCTGACTTTC
TRBV27	NA	TRBJ2-3	TRBD2	CASSLYGLAGFTDTQYF	TGTGCCAGCAGTTTATACGGACTAGCGGGATTCACAGATACGCAGTATTTT
TRBV5-1	many	TRBJ2-1	TRBD1	CASRGDRDNNPYNEQFF	TGCGCCAGCAGAGGGGACAGGGATAATAACCCGTACAATGAGCAGTTCTTC
TRBV19	NA	TRBJ1-5	NA	CASSLSDGNSNQPQHF	TGTGCCAGTAGTCTCTCCGACGGGAATAGCAATCAGCCCCAGCATTTT
TRBV7-8	NA	TRBJ2-1	NA	CASSWGLGDEQFF	TGTGCCAGCAGCTGGGGACTCGGGGATGAGCAGTTCTTC
TRBV7-9	NA	TRBJ2-1	NA	CASSLIRAPTYNEQFF	TGTGCCAGCAGCTTAATACGGGCACCTACCTACAATGAGCAGTTCTTC
TRBV4-3	NA	TRBJ2-3	NA	CASSQDPQGLSTDTQYF	TGCGCCAGCAGCCAAGATCCCCAGGGCCTCAGCACAGATACGCAGTATTTT
TRBV6-5	NA	TRBJ2-1	TRBD1	CASRPQGFAYNEQFF	TGTGCCAGCAGGCCACAGGGGTTCGCCTACAATGAGCAGTTCTTC
TRBV7-9	NA	TRBJ2-7	TRBD1	CASSQTGTGIHEQYF	TGTGCCAGCAGCCAAACCGGGACAGGGATTCACGAGCAGTACTTC
TRBV11-2	NA	TRBJ1-1	TRBD1	CASSSSQGTEAFF	TGTGCCAGCAGCTCATCACAGGGGACTGAAGCTTTCTTT
TRBV6-1	NA	TRBJ1-4	NA	CASILQGGTNEKLFF	TGTGCCAGCATACTCCAGGGAGGAACTAATGAAAAACTGTTTTTT
TRBV29-1	NA	TRBJ2-2	NA	CSATTSRSGELFF	TGCAGCGCCACGACTAGTAGGTCCGGGGAGCTGTTTTTT
TRBV28	NA	TRBJ2-5	NA	CASSLWWGRRETQYF	TGTGCCAGCAGTTTATGGTGGGGGCGGAGGGAGACCCAGTACTTC
TRBV7-9	few	TRBJ2-7	NA	CASSLELAYEQYF	TGTGCCAGCAGCTTAGAACTAGCCTACGAGCAGTACTTC
TRBV2	few	TRBJ1-5	NA	CASSEGKRQPQHF	TGTGCCAGCAGTGAAGGTAAACGGCAGCCCCAGCATTTT
TRBV7-9	few	TRBJ2-2	NA	CASSSAVGGGELFF	TGTGCCAGCAGTTCCGCGGTTGGCGGCGGGGAGCTGTTTTTT
TRBV10-3	NA	TRBJ2-7	NA	CAIRDYYEQYF	TGTGCCATCAGGGACTACTACGAGCAGTACTTC
TRBV14	NA	TRBJ2-7	NA	CASSQEAGLAYEQYF	TGTGCCAGCAGCCAAGAGGCTGGGTTAGCCTACGAGCAGTACTTC
TRBV29-1	NA	TRBJ1-2	NA	CSAQAIYGYTF	TGCAGCGCCCAAGCGATCTATGGCTACACCTTC
TRBV30	once	TRBJ1-6	TRBD1	CAWGWDSRNSPLHF	TGTGCCTGGGGTTGGGACAGCCGGAATTCACCCCTCCACTTT